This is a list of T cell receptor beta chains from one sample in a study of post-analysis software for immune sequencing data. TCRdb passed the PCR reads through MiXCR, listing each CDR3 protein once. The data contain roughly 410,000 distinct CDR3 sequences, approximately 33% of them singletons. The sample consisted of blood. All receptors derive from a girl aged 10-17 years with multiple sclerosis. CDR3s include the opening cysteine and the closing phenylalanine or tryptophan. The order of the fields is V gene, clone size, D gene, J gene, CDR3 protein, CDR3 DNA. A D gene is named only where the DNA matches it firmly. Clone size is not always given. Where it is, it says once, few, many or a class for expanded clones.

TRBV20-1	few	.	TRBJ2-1	CSARRAELFNEQFF	TGCAGTGCTAGAAGGGCGGAACTATTCAATGAGCAGTTCTTC
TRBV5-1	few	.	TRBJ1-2	CASSPDRDYGHTF	TGCGCCAGCAGCCCCGACAGAGACTATGGCCACACCTTC
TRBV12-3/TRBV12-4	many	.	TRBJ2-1	CASRIQRPSYNEQFF	TGTGCCAGCAGGATACAGAGACCCTCCTACAATGAGCAGTTCTTC
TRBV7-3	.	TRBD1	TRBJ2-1	CASRQGQDNEQFF	TGTGCCAGCAGACAGGGACAGGACAATGAGCAGTTCTTC
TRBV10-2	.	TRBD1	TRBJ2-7	CASSEPRTGAYEQYF	TGCGCCAGCAGTGAGCCTCGGACAGGGGCCTACGAGCAGTACTTC
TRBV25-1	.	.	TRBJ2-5	CASSESVGSMEQYF	TGTGCCAGCAGTGAATCGGTGGGGTCTATGGAGCAGTACTTC
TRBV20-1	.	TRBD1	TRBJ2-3	CSVLPGTGLSSDTQYF	TGCAGTGTTCTTCCTGGGACAGGCCTGTCGTCAGATACGCAGTATTTT
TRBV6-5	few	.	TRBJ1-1	CASSWGRGNTEAFF	TGTGCCAGCAGTTGGGGCAGGGGGAACACTGAAGCTTTCTTT
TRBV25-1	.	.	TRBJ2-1	CASSEFTINEQFF	TGTGCCAGCAGTGAATTTACAATCAATGAGCAGTTCTTC
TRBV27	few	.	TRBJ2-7	CASSFTAGSYYEQYF	TGTGCCAGCAGCTTCACGGCGGGATCCTACTACGAGCAGTACTTC
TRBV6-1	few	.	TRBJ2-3	CASRYDLDTQYF	TGTGCCAGCCGGTACGATTTGGATACGCAGTATTTT
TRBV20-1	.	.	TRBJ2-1	CSGARGVINEQFF	TGCAGTGGCGCGAGAGGGGTGATAAATGAGCAGTTCTTC
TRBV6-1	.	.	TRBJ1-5	CASSTRTDSNQPQHF	TGTGCCAGCAGTACAAGGACAGATAGCAATCAGCCCCAGCATTTT
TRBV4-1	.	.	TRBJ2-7	CASSHIGVSVSSYEQYF	TGCGCCAGCAGCCACATCGGCGTTTCGGTTAGCTCCTACGAGCAGTACTTC
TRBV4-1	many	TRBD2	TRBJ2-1	CASSQEGLAVREQFF	TGCGCCAGCAGCCAAGAGGGACTAGCGGTAAGGGAGCAGTTCTTC
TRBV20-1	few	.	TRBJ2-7	CSARVPESYEQYF	TGCAGTGCTAGAGTCCCGGAATCCTACGAGCAGTACTTC
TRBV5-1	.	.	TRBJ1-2	CASSLSRDNYGYTF	TGCGCCAGCAGCTTAAGCCGGGATAACTATGGCTACACCTTC
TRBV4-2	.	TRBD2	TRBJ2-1	CASSQGTSENNEQFF	TGTGCCAGCAGCCAAGGGACTAGCGAAAACAATGAGCAGTTCTTC
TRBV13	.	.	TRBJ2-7	CASSLTAQGNEQYF	TGTGCCAGCAGCTTAACAGCCCAGGGAAACGAGCAGTACTTC
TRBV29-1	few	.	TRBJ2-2	CSVAGRRSGELFF	TGCAGCGTCGCGGGACGGCGGTCGGGGGAGCTGTTTTTT
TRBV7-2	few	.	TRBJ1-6	CASSLVVGVLNSPLHF	TGTGCCAGCAGCTTAGTGGTGGGGGTCCTTAATTCACCCCTCCACTTT
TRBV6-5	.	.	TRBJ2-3	CASSKTTTDTQYF	TGTGCCAGCAGTAAGACTACTACAGATACGCAGTATTTT
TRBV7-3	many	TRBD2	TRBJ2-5	CASSPRASGGWETQYF	TGTGCCAGCAGCCCCCGCGCTAGCGGGGGGTGGGAGACCCAGTACTTC
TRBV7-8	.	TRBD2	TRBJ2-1	CASTPRSGANNEQFF	TGTGCCAGCACCCCCAGAAGCGGGGCTAACAATGAGCAGTTCTTC
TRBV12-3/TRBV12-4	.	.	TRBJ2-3	CASSLAGLGEDTQYF	TGTGCCAGCAGTTTAGCGGGACTGGGAGAAGATACGCAGTATTTT
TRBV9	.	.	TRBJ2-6	CASSVATTVTFSGANVLTF	TGTGCCAGCAGCGTAGCTACGACAGTGACGTTCTCTGGGGCCAACGTCCTGACTTTC
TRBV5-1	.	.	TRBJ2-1	CASSLAPGGGNEQFF	TGCGCCAGCAGCTTGGCCCCGGGGGGCGGAAATGAGCAGTTCTTC
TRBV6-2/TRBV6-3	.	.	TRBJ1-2	CASSYSISNYGYTF	TGTGCCAGCAGTTACTCGATATCCAACTATGGCTACACCTTC
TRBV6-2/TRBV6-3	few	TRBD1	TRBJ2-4	CASSYRTGIAKNIQYF	TGTGCCAGCAGTTACAGGACAGGGATAGCCAAAAACATTCAGTACTTC
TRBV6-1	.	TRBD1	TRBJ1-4	CTSGTGATNEKLFF	TGTACCAGCGGGACAGGTGCAACTAATGAAAAACTGTTTTTT
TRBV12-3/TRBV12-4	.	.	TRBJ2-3	CASTKNSGPTDTQYF	TGTGCCAGCACCAAAAATAGCGGCCCCACAGATACGCAGTATTTT
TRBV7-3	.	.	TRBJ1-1	CASSLAAGPSGTEAFF	TGTGCCAGCAGCCTGGCCGCAGGGCCTTCCGGGACTGAAGCTTTCTTT
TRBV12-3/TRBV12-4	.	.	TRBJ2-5	CASTQRGETQYF	TGTGCCAGCACTCAAAGGGGAGAGACCCAGTACTTC
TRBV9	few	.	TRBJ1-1	CASSATGTDTEAFF	TGTGCCAGCAGCGCAACAGGGACCGACACTGAAGCTTTCTTT
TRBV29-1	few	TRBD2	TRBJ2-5	CSVEDKVAGESGTQYF	TGCAGCGTTGAAGATAAGGTAGCGGGGGAATCGGGGACCCAGTACTTC
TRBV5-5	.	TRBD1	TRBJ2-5	CASSPDRPAQYF	TGTGCCAGCAGCCCGGACAGGCCGGCCCAGTACTTC
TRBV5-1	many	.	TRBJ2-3	CASTQDGDTDTQYF	TGCGCCAGCACCCAGGACGGTGACACAGATACGCAGTATTTT
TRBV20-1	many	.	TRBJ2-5	CSASDGAYQETQYF	TGCAGTGCTAGCGACGGGGCGTACCAAGAGACCCAGTACTTC
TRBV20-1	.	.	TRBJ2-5	CSARVLIGETQYF	TGCAGTGCGCGCGTCTTGATTGGAGAGACCCAGTACTTC
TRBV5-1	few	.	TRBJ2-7	CASGSEGPYEQYF	TGCGCCAGCGGCTCGGAGGGCCCCTACGAGCAGTACTTC
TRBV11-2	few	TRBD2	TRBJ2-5	CASSSDRLAGLTQYF	TGTGCCAGCAGCTCAGACCGACTAGCGGGTCTGACCCAGTACTTC
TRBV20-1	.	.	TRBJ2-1	CSARDPRGFEQFF	TGCAGTGCTAGAGATCCAAGGGGGTTTGAGCAGTTCTTC
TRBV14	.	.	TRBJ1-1	CASSQVAGAASEAFF	TGTGCCAGCAGCCAAGTCGCAGGGGCGGCAAGCGAAGCTTTCTTT